What follows describes a single T cell receptor beta chain. Antigen: not known. The data originate from a study of T cell responses to AZD1222 COVID-19 vaccine. Whole-study results and caveats: Baseline serology detected seropositivity in only six AZD1222 recipients. The repertoires were collected only after the peak T cell response.

The protocol was immunoSEQ multiplex PCR, while the TCRdb copy is restricted to in-frame clones and leaves out a portion. Of 110,000 to 150,000 clones in the sample, roughly 85% were seen once. This CDR3 spans 14 amino acids. Germline V gene data show CDR1 as MNHEY and CDR2 as SVGAGI. V was cut by 6 bases and J by 0 bases, with 12 bases left in between. The sequences come from peripheral blood, collected on day 0 of AZD1222 vaccination. This TCR was sampled from an adult in good health. The chain combines TRBV6-5 with TRBJ2-7, with D perhaps TRBD1 or TRBD2 (5 bases each). CDR3 in amino acids: CASSRDGSSYEQYF. The CDR3 DNA reads TGTGCCAGCAGCCGGGACGGAAGCTCCTACGAGCAGTACTTC.